What follows are 13 T cell receptor beta chains derived from one specimen sequenced in a study of T cell repertoires in cytomegalovirus infection (dated by TCRdb to the late 2010s). For sequencing, an Illumina HiSeq 1500 was employed. TCRdb reran the public reads through fastp at Q25 and MiXCR, keeping productive beta chains. For every CDR3 protein sequence, its rows merge into one entry that carries the most common genes and DNA. This sample gives around 350,000 distinct CDR3 sequences in total; roughly 18% of them show up just once. The top ten clones comprise approximately 10% of the sample. Sample: PBMCs. These receptors all come from a human donor in good health (CMV status not recorded). Some clones in this sample may be carry-over from other donors' samples.

The chain uses TRBV2 and TRBJ1-3, with D possibly matching TRBD1 (5 bases). The V end lost 5 bases, the J end lost 7 bases, and 18 bases lay between the germline ends. The CDR3 length is 15 residues. Germline assignment: CDR1 SNHLY and CDR2 FYNNEI. The CDR3 spells CASSRRDQSRNTIYF. The CDR3 DNA reads as TGTGCCAGCAGTCGCCGGGACCAGAGTAGGAACACCATATATTTT.

The table lists this clonotype with many counts. This chain uses TRBV7-2 with TRBJ2-2, with 8 bases aligning to TRBD2. The germline V gene encodes CDR1 SGHTA and CDR2 FQGNSA. The CDR3 consists of 14 residues. V dropped 5 bases and J dropped 5; count of bases not matched to a gene: 4. As DNA, the CDR3 is TGTGCCAGCAGCCTGAGCGGGAGAACCGGGGAGCTGTTTTTT. It yields the protein CASSLSGRTGELFF.

The chain combines TRBV12-5 with TRBJ2-7; possibly TRBD2 for D (6 bases). The CDR3 contains 13 residues. Trimming removed 3 bases at V and 5 bases at J, with 11 bases between. CDR1 is LGHNT and CDR2 is FRNRAP in the germline V gene. The CDR3 spells CASGLRLDHEQYF. Here the CDR3 DNA reads TGTGCTAGTGGTTTAAGACTAGACCACGAGCAGTACTTC. Complete variable domain (other parts from reference TRBV12-5 and TRBJ2-7): DARVTQTPRHKVTEMGQEVTMRCQPILGHNTVFWYRQTMMQGLELLAYFRNRAPLDDSGMPKDRFSAEMPDATLATLKIQPSEPRDSAVYFCASGLRLDHEQYFGPGTRLTVT.

This clonotype was detected many times. V gene TRBV4-2 combines with J gene TRBJ2-5; D possibly corresponds to TRBD2 (7 bases). V was trimmed by 0 bases and J by 2 bases, leaving 16 bases between them. Germline V gives CDR1 LGHNA, CDR2 YNFKEQ. The CDR3 covers 17 residues. The CDR3 region has the DNA TGTGCCAGCAGCCAAGATCCTAGTGGGGGGGCACAAGAGACCCAGTACTTC. It encodes CASSQDPSGGAQETQYF.

The sample holds many counts of this clonotype. This chain links TRBV7-9 with TRBJ1-6; 7 bases are shared with TRBD1. CDR3 size: 16 residues. The V segment lost 5 bases and the J segment 13 bases; nucleotides outside the gene matches: 17. Germline-derived CDR1 and CDR2 are SEHNR and FQNEAQ (reference sequence). The CDR3 DNA sequence: TGTGCCAGCAGCCCGCCGGCCTGGCAGGGGGGGACTCCCCTCCACTTT. Protein: CASSPPAWQGGTPLHF. Together with reference TRBV7-9 and TRBJ1-6, the CDR3 gives the full variable domain: DTGVSQNPRHKITKRGQNVTFRCDPISEHNRLYWYRQTLGQGPEFLTYFQNEAQLEKSRLLSDRFSAERPKGSFSTLEIQRTEQGDSAMYLCASSPPAWQGGTPLHFGNGTRLTVT.

CDR3 protein: CASSSSTAGNTEAFF. The CDR3 DNA follows: TGCGCCAGCAGCTCTTCGACAGCAGGGAACACTGAAGCTTTCTTT. The chain employs TRBV5-1 and TRBJ1-1; D is possibly TRBD1 (5 bases). Trimming left V 3 bases short and J 1 base short, with 13 bases between. Germline V gene sequence: CDR1 SGHRS, CDR2 YFSETQ. The CDR3 extends over 15 amino acids.

In its sample, this clonotype was seen a few times. The chain combines TRBV6-6 with TRBJ2-3, with D possibly TRBD1 on 5 matching bases. This CDR3 is 14 amino acids long. CDR1 and CDR2 (germline): MNHNY, SVGAGI (reference sequence). V lost 6 bases, J lost 1 base, and 11 bases lay in between. The CDR3 nucleotides are TGTGCCAGCAGCCGGCAGGGTCGCACAGATACGCAGTATTTT. It specifies CASSRQGRTDTQYF.

V and J are TRBV7-2 and TRBJ1-2, with TRBD1 matching over 10 bases. The V and J ends lost 5 bases and 7 bases, in that order; junction bases with no gene match: 10. CDR3 length: 15 residues. The germline gives CDR1 SGHTA, CDR2 FQGNSA. In nucleotides, the CDR3 is TGTGCCAGCAGCGCGAACCCGGGACAGGGGAGTGGCTACACCTTC. The encoded protein is CASSANPGQGSGYTF.

V usage is TRBV2 and J usage is TRBJ2-1; a weak D match, TRBD1 (5 bases). Germline CDR1 is SNHLY and CDR2 is FYNNEI. The CDR3 is 13 residues long. V lost 2 bases and J 6 bases, leaving 8 bases between the germline ends. The CDR3 sequence is CASSERQGNEQFF. In nucleotides, the CDR3 is TGTGCCAGCAGTGAAAGGCAGGGCAATGAGCAGTTCTTC. Full variable domain (rest looked up from reference TRBV2 and TRBJ2-1): EPEVTQTPSHQVTQMGQEVILRCVPISNHLYFYWYRQILGQKVEFLVSFYNNEISEKSEIFDDQFSVERPDGSNFTLKIRSTKLEDSAMYFCASSERQGNEQFFGPGTRLTVL.

This clonotype was observed a few times. The chain links TRBV27 to TRBJ1-1; no reliable D call. V was trimmed by 2 bases and J by 2 bases, leaving 12 bases between them. This CDR3 contains 15 residues. Per germline, CDR1 MNHEY and CDR2 SMNVEV (reference sequence). The chain's CDR3 is CASSLTMAVNTEAFF. DNA of the CDR3: TGTGCCAGCAGTTTAACCATGGCAGTTAACACTGAAGCTTTCTTT.

About this clonotype itself: The conserved phenylalanine or tryptophan normally closing the CDR3 is absent here, so this likely arose from a read error. V usage is TRBV6-9 and J usage is TRBJ2-7, with TRBD2 matching 7 bases. Germline lookup yields CDR1 MNHGY and CDR2 SVAAGI. This CDR3 has 16 residues. V trimming: 3 bases; J trimming: 1 base; junction bases outside the gene matches: 9. The CDR3 DNA reads as TGTGCCAGCAGTTACTTGACTAGCAAAGGGTCCTACGAGCAGTACTAC. This sequence encodes CASSYLTSKGSYEQYY.

This chain joins TRBV12-3 or TRBV12-4 and TRBJ1-1; a weak D match, TRBD1 (5 bases). V lost 6 bases and J 1 base, leaving 15 bases between the germline ends. The CDR3 covers 15 residues. In DNA, the CDR3 is TGTGCCAGCAGCACCCGAGGAGGGGAGAACACTGAAGCTTTCTTT. It encodes CASSTRGGENTEAFF.

This clonotype has a handful of counts. V is TRBV7-2 and J is TRBJ2-1, with a possible D match to TRBD2 (7 bases). V gave up 1 base and J gave up 9 bases, with 16 bases separating them. CDR1 SGHTA and CDR2 FQGNSA come from the germline V gene. The CDR3 is 15 residues long. The CDR3 spells CASSLGGGLVIEQFF. In nucleotides, the CDR3 is TGTGCCAGCAGCTTAGGGGGGGGCCTAGTTATTGAGCAGTTCTTC.